The clone carrying this T cell receptor (beta chain) appeared once. These data come from a study of blood T cells in healthy people across ages. CDR3 length: 15 residues. The germline V gene encodes CDR1 LNHDA and CDR2 SQIVND (reference sequence). V lost 3 bases and J lost 0, with 10 bases in between. It was with a sample-barcoded 5' primer and a J-beta primer mix that a second PCR of about 6 to 12 cycles was run. TCRdb passed the 5' RACE reads through MiXCR, listing each CDR3 protein once. The table includes around 500,000 distinct CDR3 sequences, 47% detected once. This chain connects TRBV19 to TRBJ2-3, with D perhaps given as TRBD1 or TRBD2 (5 bases each). Sequencing was carried out using blood. The sequence came from an older man in good health. The CDR3 reads CASSIPGPSTDTQYF. In DNA form, the CDR3 reads TGTGCCAGTAGTATCCCGGGGCCCAGCACAGATACGCAGTATTTT.